This TCR beta chain was sequenced during a study of T cell responses to AZD1222 COVID-19 vaccine listed by TCRdb under 2021. About the investigation overall: Because spike-specific TCR depth and breadth did not differ between the two schedules, AZD1222 recipients who got a second dose at roughly 4 weeks were pooled with those who got a second dose at roughly 12 weeks. A total of 230 or so trial participants underwent TCR sequencing, of whom approximately 210 received two doses of AZD1222 and around 25 received two doses of the MenACWY control vaccine. Enrollment into the trials was organized by age into subgroups of 18-55, 56-69 and 70-plus years, and those subgroups contained roughly 150, 30 and 60 TCR-sequenced participants, respectively.

V is clipped by 5 bases and J by 4 bases, and the sequence between their germline boundaries is 7 bases long. Reading the germline V gene (reference sequence) gives CDR1 SEHNR and CDR2 FQNEAQ. The CDR3 has 12 amino acids, counting the end cysteine and phenylalanine. The entry retains the CDR3 DNA only, 36 bases that are in frame from base 1. Overall results and qualifications from the work: Reportedly, almost half of the unique spike-specific TCRs recognized epitopes lying outside the regions that are mutated in the B.1.351 and B.1.1.7 variants. The whole spike protein was spanned by vaccine-associated CD4 TCRs, and dominant responses were seen in regions 160-218 and 743-854. After two AZD1222 doses, both the breadth and the depth of spike-specific TCRs were significantly higher than at day 0 and than in MenACWY recipients. The 56-69-year group was small, and its depth increase did not reach significance, likely because of low power. Conclusions about previously exposed vaccinees are limited, since just five or six AZD1222 recipients were seropositive for SARS-CoV-2 at baseline. Because no samples from the day 14 peak response were available, repertoires could be characterized only after the peak T cell response. Most participants were white British and females outnumbered males, and the authors suggested that clonal diversity may have been underestimated.

The sample's time point, from its label and the paper: baseline before first vaccination. The vaccinee samples were drawn from two UK trials, COV001 and COV002, one of which was a single-blind randomized controlled phase 2/3 trial testing AZD1222 (ChAdOx1 nCoV-19) in healthy adults. Trial participant PBMC samples were collected at day 0 and day 28 after the second dose for TCRbeta chain sequencing. Turning to this clone: Its antigen is still unknown. It has no much larger one-base neighbor in the sample; base qualities were not kept.

The CDR3 regions of human TCRbeta chains were subjected to immunosequencing. Processing in the source paper ran as follows. Repertoire TCRs were checked for matches against a reference library of SARS-CoV-2-specific TCRs that had been generated using the MIRA antigen-specificity platform. Breadth was defined as the fraction of unique TCRs that were SARS-CoV-2-associated, and depth was defined as the fraction of total T cells that were SARS-CoV-2-associated. Using the MIRA data, every spike-specific TCR was mapped to the spike region that the TCR reacted to and assigned to either a CD4 or a CD8 class. Log10-transformed breadth and depth values were compared by one-way ANOVA with Sidak's multiple comparisons tests. TCRdb re-hosts the immuneACCESS table, in-frame sequences only. Its copies lack some clones; in the studies checked, an unresolved V gene accounts for under half of them, and the cause for the rest is not known. For V, J and clone size, that table is used; D and trimming come from the DNA. The sample table contains about 170,000 clones; only one count was recorded for roughly nine tenths of them. Jointly, the top ten make up about 6.9% of the sample.

The sample consisted of peripheral blood, taken on day 0 of AZD1222 vaccination. This TCR came from an adult in good health. The chain couples TRBV7-9 to TRBJ2-3; the D gene remains uncertain. The CDR3 sequence is CASSRWPDTQYF. The DNA is TGTGCCAGCAGCCGGTGGCCAGATACGCAGTATTTT.